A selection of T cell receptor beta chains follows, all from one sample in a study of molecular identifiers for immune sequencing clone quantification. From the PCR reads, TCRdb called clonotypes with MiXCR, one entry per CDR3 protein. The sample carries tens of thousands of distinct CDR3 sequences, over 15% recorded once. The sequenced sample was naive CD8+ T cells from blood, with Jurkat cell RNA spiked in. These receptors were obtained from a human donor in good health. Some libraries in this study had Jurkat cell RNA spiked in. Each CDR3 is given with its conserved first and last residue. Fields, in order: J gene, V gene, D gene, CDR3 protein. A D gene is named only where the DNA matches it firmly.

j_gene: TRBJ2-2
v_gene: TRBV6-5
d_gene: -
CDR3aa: CASSYGWGTGELFF

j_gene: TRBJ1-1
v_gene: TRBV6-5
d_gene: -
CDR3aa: CASSYWGGMNTEAFF

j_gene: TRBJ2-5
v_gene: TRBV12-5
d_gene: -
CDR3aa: CASGHLLETQYF

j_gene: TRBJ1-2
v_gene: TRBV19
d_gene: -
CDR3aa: CASRNIANYGYTF

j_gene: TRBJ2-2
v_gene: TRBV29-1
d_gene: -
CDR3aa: CSVEGIIGHSNTGELFF

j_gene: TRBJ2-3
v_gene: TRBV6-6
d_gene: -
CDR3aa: CASSPTDTQYF

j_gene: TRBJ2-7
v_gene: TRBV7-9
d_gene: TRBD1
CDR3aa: CASSHPGQGSWEQYF

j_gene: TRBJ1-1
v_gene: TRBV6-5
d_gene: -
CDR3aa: CASSYAAGTEAFF

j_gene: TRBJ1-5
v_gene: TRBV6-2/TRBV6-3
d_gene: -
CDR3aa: CASSPLGGSNQPQHF

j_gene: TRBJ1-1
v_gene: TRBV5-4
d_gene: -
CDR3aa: CASSLGIGANTEAFF

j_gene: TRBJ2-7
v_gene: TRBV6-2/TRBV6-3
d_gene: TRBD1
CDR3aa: CASSKGARTYEQYF

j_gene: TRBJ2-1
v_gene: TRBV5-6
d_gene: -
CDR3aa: CASSFGDRSYNEQFF

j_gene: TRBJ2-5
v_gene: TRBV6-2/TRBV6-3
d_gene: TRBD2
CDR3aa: CASSSLAGGQETQYF

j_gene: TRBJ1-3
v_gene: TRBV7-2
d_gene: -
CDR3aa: CASSWSGNTIYF

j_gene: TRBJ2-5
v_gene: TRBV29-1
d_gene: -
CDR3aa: CSVEATQETQYF

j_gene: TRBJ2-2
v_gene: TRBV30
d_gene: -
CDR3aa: CAWIGWGTGELFF

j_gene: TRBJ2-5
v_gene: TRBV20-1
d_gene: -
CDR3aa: CSASGIVGEETQYF

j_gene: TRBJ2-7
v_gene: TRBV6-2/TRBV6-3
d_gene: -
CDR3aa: CASSLSGLSYEQYF

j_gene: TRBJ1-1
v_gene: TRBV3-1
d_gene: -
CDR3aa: CASSLSRVPTEAFF

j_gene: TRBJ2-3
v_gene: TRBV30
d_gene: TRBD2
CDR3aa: CAWSVLAGGLDTQYF

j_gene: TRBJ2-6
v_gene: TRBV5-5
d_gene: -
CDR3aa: CASSLGTVYSGANVLTF

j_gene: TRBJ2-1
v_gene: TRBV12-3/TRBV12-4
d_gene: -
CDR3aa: CASRTPGVDEQFF

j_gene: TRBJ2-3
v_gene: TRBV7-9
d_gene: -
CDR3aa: CASSLVRVGSTDTQYF

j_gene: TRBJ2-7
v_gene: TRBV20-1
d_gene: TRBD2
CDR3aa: CSARGGLAGSYEQYF

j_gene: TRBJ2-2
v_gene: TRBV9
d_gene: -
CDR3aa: CASSEEAGMNGELFF

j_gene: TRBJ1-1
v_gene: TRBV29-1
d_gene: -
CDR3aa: CSVGWPLTDRTMNTEAFF

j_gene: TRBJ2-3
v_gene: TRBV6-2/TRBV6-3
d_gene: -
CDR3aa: CASSYSGVADTQYF

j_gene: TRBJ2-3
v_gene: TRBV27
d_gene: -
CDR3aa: CASSLVGDTQYF

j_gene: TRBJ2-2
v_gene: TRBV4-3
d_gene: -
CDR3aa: CASSQENPLNTGELFF

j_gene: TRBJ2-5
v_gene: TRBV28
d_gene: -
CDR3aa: CASSKDRLVETQYF

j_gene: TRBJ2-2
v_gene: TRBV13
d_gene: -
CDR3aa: CASTYDTGELFF

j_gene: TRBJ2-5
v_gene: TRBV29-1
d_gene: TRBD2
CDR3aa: CSVVLAGDPQETQYF

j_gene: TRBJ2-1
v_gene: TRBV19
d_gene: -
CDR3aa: CASSISSRGRGEQFF

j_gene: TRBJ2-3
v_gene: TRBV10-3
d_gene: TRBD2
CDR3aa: CAISDKRDHVTDTQYF

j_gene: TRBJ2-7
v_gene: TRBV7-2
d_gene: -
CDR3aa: CASSSGGAVTYF

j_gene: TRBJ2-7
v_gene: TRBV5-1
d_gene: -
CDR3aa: CASSLEEASSYEQYF

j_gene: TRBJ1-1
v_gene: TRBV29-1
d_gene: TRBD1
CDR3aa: CSVAYGTGGTEAFF

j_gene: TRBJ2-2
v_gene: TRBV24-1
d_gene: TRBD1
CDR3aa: CTTSAPVGTDTGELFF

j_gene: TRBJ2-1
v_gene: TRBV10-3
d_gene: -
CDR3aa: CAIGRDTSSYNEQFF

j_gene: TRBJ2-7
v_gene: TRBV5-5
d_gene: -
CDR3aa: CASSFWESYEQYF

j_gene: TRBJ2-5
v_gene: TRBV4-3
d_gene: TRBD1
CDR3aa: CASSQDTGGQETQYF

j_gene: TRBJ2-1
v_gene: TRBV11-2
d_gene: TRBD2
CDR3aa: CASSWGLAGNNEQFF

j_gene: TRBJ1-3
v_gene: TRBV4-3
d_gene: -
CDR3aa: CASSQEEWGYGNTIYF

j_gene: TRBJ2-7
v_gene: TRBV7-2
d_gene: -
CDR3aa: CVSSFGTVGYEQYF

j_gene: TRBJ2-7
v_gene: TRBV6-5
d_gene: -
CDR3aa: CASSYSAVYEQYF